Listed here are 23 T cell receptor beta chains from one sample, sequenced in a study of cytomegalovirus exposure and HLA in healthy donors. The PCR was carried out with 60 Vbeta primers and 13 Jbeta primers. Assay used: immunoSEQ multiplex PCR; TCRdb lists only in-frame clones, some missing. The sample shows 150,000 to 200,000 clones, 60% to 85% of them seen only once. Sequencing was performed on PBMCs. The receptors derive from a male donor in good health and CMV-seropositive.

CDR3 nucleotides: TGTGCCTGGAGTGTACGGCGGGACTCACCCCTCCACTTT. Amino acids: CAWSVRRDSPLHF. The rearrangement uses TRBV30 and TRBJ1-6, with TRBD1 as a possible D gene (5 bases). There are 13 residues in the CDR3. V was cut by 0 bases and J by 10 bases, with 10 bases left in between. The germline gives CDR1 GTSNPN, CDR2 SVGIG (reference sequence).

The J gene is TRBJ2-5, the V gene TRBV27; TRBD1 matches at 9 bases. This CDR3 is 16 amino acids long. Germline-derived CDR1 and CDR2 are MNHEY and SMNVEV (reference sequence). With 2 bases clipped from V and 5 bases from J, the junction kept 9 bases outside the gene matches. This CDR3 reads CASSLIWEGQGETQYF. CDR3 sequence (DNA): TGTGCCAGCAGTTTAATTTGGGAAGGACAGGGGGAGACCCAGTACTTC.

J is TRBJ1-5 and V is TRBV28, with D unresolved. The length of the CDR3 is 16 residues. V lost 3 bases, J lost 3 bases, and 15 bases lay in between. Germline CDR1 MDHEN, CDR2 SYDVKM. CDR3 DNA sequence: TGTGCCAGCAGTTTTATGGAGGGCTTGATCAATCAGCCCCAGCATTTT. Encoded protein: CASSFMEGLINQPQHF. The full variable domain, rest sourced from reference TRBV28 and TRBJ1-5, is DVKVTQSSRYLVKRTGEKVFLECVQDMDHENMFWYRQDPGLGLRLIYFSYDVKMKEKGDIPEGYSVSREKKERFSLILESASTNQTSMYLCASSFMEGLINQPQHFGDGTRLSIL.

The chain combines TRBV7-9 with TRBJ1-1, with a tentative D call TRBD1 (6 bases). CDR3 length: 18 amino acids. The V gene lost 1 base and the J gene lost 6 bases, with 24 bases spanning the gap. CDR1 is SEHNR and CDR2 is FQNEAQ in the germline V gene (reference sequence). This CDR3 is CASSLVGPSRGGVAEAFF. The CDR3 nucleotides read TGTGCCAGCAGCTTAGTGGGACCTTCGAGGGGGGGTGTAGCTGAAGCTTTCTTT.

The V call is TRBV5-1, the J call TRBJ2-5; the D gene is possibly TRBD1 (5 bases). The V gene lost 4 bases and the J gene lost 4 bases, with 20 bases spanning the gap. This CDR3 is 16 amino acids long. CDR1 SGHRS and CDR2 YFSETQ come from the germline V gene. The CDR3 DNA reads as TGCGCCAGCAGCCAACGACAGCCCCAGGTCGGAGAGACCCAGTACTTC. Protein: CASSQRQPQVGETQYF.

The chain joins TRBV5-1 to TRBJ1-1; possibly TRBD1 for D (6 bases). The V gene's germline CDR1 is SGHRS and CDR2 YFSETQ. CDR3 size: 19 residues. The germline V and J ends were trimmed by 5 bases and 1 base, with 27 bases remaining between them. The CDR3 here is CASSSVGLTGKVTNTEAFF. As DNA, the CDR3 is TGCGCCAGCAGTTCGGTTGGGCTTACAGGGAAGGTCACGAACACTGAAGCTTTCTTT.

CDR3 loop: CASSSGTGGGTEAFF. CDR3 nucleotides: TGTGCCAGCAGCTCCGGGACAGGGGGAGGCACTGAAGCTTTCTTT. The chain is built from TRBV5-6 and TRBJ1-1; 11 positions match TRBD1. The V gene end was trimmed by 3 bases and the J gene end by 4 bases; junction bases not matched to a gene: 5. CDR1 and CDR2 from the germline V gene are SGHDT and YYEEEE. This CDR3 has 15 amino acids.

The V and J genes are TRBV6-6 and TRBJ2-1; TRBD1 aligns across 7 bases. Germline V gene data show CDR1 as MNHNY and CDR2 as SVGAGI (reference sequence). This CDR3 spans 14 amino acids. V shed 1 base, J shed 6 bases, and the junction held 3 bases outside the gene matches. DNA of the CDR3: TGTGCCAGCAGTTACTGGGACAGAGGCAATGAGCAGTTCTTC. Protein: CASSYWDRGNEQFF.

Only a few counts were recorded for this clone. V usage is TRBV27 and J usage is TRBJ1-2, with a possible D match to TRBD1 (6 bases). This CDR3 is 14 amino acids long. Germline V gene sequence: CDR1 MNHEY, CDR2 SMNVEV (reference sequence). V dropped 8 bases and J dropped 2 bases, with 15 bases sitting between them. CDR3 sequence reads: CASSYKGTNYGYTF. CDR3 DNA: TGTGCCAGCTCGTATAAGGGGACAAACTATGGCTACACCTTC.

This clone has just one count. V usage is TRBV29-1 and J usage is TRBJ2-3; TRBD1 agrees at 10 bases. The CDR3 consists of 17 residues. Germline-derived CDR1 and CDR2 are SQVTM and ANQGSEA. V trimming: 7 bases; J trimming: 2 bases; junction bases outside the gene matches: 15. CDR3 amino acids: CSARDRGTPPFTDTQYF. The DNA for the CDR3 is TGCAGCGCCCGGGACAGGGGAACCCCTCCATTCACAGATACGCAGTATTTT.

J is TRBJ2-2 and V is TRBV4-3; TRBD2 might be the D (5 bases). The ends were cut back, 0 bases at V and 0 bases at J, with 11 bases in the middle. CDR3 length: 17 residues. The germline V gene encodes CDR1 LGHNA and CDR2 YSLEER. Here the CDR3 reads CASSQERGSANTGELFF. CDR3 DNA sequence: TGCGCCAGCAGCCAAGAGAGAGGGAGTGCGAACACCGGGGAGCTGTTTTTT.

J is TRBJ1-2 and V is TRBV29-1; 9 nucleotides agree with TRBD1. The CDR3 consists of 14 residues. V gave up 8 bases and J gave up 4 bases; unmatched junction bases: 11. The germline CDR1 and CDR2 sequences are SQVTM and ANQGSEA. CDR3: CSIETGGYRYGYTF. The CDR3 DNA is TGCAGCATCGAGACAGGGGGTTACCGCTATGGCTACACCTTC.

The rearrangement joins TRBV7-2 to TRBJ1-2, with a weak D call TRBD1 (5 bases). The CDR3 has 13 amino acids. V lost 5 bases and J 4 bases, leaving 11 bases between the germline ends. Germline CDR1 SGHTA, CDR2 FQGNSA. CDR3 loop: CASSKDTGYGYTF. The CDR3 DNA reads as TGTGCCAGCAGCAAAGACACAGGCTATGGCTACACCTTC.

DNA for the CDR3: TGCGCCAGCAGCCCGACAGGCTCCCGTGAAGCTTTCTTT. Encoded protein: CASSPTGSREAFF. The rearrangement links TRBV4-1 to TRBJ1-1, with TRBD1 as a possible D gene (6 bases). The CDR3 sequence is 13 residues long. V was cut by 4 bases and J by 7 bases, with 13 bases left in between. CDR1 is MGHRA, CDR2 YSYEKL, per germline.

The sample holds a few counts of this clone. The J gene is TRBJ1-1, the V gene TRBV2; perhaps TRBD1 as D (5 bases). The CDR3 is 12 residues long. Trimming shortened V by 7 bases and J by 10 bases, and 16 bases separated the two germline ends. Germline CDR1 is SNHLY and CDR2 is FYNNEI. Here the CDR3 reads CASMGRRARAFF. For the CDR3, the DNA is TGTGCCAGCATGGGGCGACGTGCTAGAGCTTTCTTT.

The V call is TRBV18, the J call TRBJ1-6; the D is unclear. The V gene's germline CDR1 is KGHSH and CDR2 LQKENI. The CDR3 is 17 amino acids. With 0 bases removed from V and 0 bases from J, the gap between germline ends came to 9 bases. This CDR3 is CASSPPSGLSYNSPLHF. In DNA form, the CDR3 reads TGTGCCAGCTCACCACCAAGTGGGCTCTCCTATAATTCACCCCTCCACTTT.

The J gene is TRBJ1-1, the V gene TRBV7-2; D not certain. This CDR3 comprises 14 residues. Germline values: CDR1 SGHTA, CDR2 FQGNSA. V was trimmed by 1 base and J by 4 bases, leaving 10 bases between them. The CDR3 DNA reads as TGTGCCAGCAGCTTAGGGCCCCGGGGCACTGAAGCTTTCTTT. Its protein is CASSLGPRGTEAFF.

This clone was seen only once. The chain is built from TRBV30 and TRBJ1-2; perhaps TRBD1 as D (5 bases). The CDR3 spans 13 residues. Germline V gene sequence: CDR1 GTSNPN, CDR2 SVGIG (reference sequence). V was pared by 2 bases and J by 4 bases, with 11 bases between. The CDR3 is CAWSQQAPYGYTF. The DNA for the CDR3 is TGTGCCTGGAGTCAACAGGCTCCCTATGGCTACACCTTC. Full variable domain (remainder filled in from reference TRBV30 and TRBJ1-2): SQTIHQWPATLVQPVGSPLSLECTVEGTSNPNLYWYRQAAGRGLQLLFYSVGIGQISSEVPQNLSASRPQDRQFILSSKKLLLSDSGFYLCAWSQQAPYGYTFGSGTRLTVV.

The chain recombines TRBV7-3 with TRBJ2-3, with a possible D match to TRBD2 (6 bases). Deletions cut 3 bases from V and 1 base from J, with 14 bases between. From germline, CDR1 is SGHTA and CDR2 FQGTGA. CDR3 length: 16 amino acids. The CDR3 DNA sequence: TGTGCCAGCAGCTTGAGGGTTAGCGGCCGCACAGATACGCAGTATTTT. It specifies CASSLRVSGRTDTQYF. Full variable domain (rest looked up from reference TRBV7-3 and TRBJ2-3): GAGVSQTPSNKVTEKGKYVELRCDPISGHTALYWYRQSLGQGPEFLIYFQGTGAADDSGLPNDRFFAVRPEGSVSTLKIQRTERGDSAVYLCASSLRVSGRTDTQYFGPGTRLTVL.

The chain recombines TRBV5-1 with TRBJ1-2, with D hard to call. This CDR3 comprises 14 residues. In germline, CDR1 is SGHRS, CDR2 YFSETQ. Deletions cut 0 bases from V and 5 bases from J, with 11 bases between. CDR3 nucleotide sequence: TGCGCCAGCAGCTTGGTGGGTCCGGAGTATGGCTACACCTTC. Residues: CASSLVGPEYGYTF.

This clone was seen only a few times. The CDR3 DNA follows: TGTGCCAGCAGCTTAGGGTACGGGGAATCTGGAAACACCATATATTTT. It is translated as CASSLGYGESGNTIYF. V usage is TRBV7-9 and J usage is TRBJ1-3; no definite D call. CDR3 size: 16 residues. CDR1 is SEHNR and CDR2 is FQNEAQ in the germline V gene (reference sequence). V was pared by 1 base and J by 1 base, with 11 bases between.

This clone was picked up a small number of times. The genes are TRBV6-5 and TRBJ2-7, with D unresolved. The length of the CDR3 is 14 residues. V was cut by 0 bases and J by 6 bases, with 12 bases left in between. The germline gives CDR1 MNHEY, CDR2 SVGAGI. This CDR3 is CASSYSLQIGEQYF. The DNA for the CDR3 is TGTGCCAGCAGTTACTCGTTACAGATCGGCGAGCAGTACTTC.

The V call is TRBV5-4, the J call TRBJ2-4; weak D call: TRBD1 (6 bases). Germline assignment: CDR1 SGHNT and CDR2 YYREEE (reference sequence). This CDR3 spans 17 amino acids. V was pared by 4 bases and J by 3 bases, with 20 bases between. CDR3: CASSDYSGVDVKNIQYF. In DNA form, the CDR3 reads TGTGCCAGCAGCGACTATTCAGGGGTCGATGTCAAAAACATTCAGTACTTC.